These 25 T cell receptor beta chains were all obtained from the same sample, sequenced in a study of cytomegalovirus exposure and HLA in healthy donors. The PCR had 60 Vbeta and 13 Jbeta primers. Produced via immunoSEQ multiplex PCR; TCRdb's table is partial and in-frame only. The sample contains fewer than 200,000 clones, about 80% of which appear only once. Sequenced: PBMCs. All receptors derive from a woman aged 50 to 60 in good health and CMV-seronegative.

The gene calls are TRBV5-4 and TRBJ2-3, with TRBD2 matching 10 bases. Germline CDR1 is SGHNT and CDR2 is YYREEE (reference sequence). With V trimmed by 1 base and J by 3 bases, 11 bases remained unmatched. The CDR3 length is 18 residues. In DNA form, the CDR3 reads TGTGCCAGCAGCTTGTCCAATTCTAGCGGGAGTTGGACAGATACGCAGTATTTT. Translating gives CASSLSNSSGSWTDTQYF.

The rearrangement joins TRBV6-6 to TRBJ2-1; TRBD2 aligns across 9 bases. The germline V gene encodes CDR1 MNHNY and CDR2 SVGAGI (reference sequence). This CDR3 spans 16 amino acids. J gave up 5 bases and V 2 bases, and 7 bases lay outside the gene matches. The CDR3 reads CASSYTRTSENNEQFF. The CDR3 coding sequence is TGTGCCAGCAGTTACACCCGGACTAGCGAAAACAATGAGCAGTTCTTC.

The gene calls are TRBV5-1 and TRBJ1-2, with 9 bases that match TRBD1. Trimming removed 5 bases from V and 2 bases from J; junction bases left unmatched: 7. Germline V gene lookup returns CDR1 SGHRS and CDR2 YFSETQ. The CDR3 is 15 amino acids. This CDR3 reads CASRLQGALNYGYTF. As DNA, the CDR3 is TGCGCCAGCAGACTACAGGGGGCTTTGAACTATGGCTACACCTTC.

The rearrangement joins TRBV27 to TRBJ1-2; D perhaps matches TRBD1 (5 bases). The CDR3 runs to 15 residues. In germline, CDR1 is MNHEY, CDR2 SMNVEV (reference sequence). V gave up 3 bases and J gave up 6 bases, with 17 bases separating them. This CDR3 is CASSFVAGGVDGYTF. In DNA, the CDR3 is TGTGCCAGCAGTTTCGTCGCGGGAGGGGTTGATGGCTACACCTTC.

CDR3: CASRLGQGSFGTQYF. CDR3 nucleotides: TGTGCCAGCAGGCTAGGACAGGGGTCTTTCGGGACCCAGTACTTC. This chain joins TRBV28 and TRBJ2-5, with 9 positions matching TRBD1. The V segment lost 6 bases and the J segment 7 bases; nucleotides outside the gene matches: 12. Germline V gene lookup returns CDR1 MDHEN and CDR2 SYDVKM. The CDR3 runs to 15 residues.

The chain couples TRBV7-9 to TRBJ2-6; D possibly corresponds to TRBD1 (6 bases). Germline V gene sequence: CDR1 SEHNR, CDR2 FQNEAQ (reference sequence). V lost 5 bases and J 2 bases, leaving 16 bases between the germline ends. This CDR3 is 17 amino acids long. DNA for the CDR3: TGTGCCAGCAGCCCGGGACCAGCAGGGGCTGGGGCCAACGTCCTGACTTTC. It translates to CASSPGPAGAGANVLTF.

The genes are TRBV7-2 and TRBJ2-5, with 12 bases identical to TRBD2. The CDR3 totals 15 residues. Germline loops: CDR1 SGHTA, CDR2 FQGNSA. With V trimmed by 7 bases and J by 5 bases, 8 bases remained unmatched. CDR3 sequence reads: CASTIGLAGMETQYF. In DNA, the CDR3 is TGTGCCAGCACTATAGGACTAGCGGGGATGGAGACCCAGTACTTC. The whole variable domain, filled in from reference TRBV7-2 and TRBJ2-5, reads GAGVSQSPSNKVTEKGKDVELRCDPISGHTALYWYRQSLGQGLEFLIYFQGNSAPDKSGLPSDRFSAERTGGSVSTLTIQRTQQEDSAVYLCASTIGLAGMETQYFGPGTRLLVL.

The rearrangement links TRBV28 to TRBJ2-2; a possible D gene is TRBD2 (6 bases). This CDR3 region has 18 residues. Trimming left V 3 bases short and J 6 bases short, with 23 bases between. Germline CDR1 reads MDHEN; CDR2 reads SYDVKM. CDR3 amino acids: CASSFGWGGGEVPGELFF. The CDR3 region has the DNA TGTGCCAGCAGTTTTGGTTGGGGCGGCGGGGAAGTTCCCGGGGAGCTGTTTTTT.

V and J are TRBV27 and TRBJ2-7; a weak D match, TRBD2 (6 bases). V lost 3 bases, J lost 2 bases, and 14 bases lay in between. The CDR3 totals 15 residues. The germline V gene has CDR1 MNHEY and CDR2 SMNVEV (reference sequence). The CDR3 nucleotides are TGTGCCAGCAGTTTGGCAGGGACTTACCCCTACGAGCAGTACTTC. This sequence encodes CASSLAGTYPYEQYF.

Written as DNA, the CDR3 is TGTGCCAGCAGCCTCCCGGATCGCCTCGGGGAGACCCAGTACTTC. It codes for CASSLPDRLGETQYF. This sequence joins TRBV9 and TRBJ2-5, with D unclear. Trimming pared 4 bases from V and 5 bases from J, leaving 18 bases between. Per germline, CDR1 SGDLS and CDR2 YYNGEE. There are 15 residues in the CDR3.

V gene TRBV29-1 combines with J gene TRBJ1-1; D not certain. Trimming took off 5 bases at V and 1 base at J, with 11 bases between the two ends. Germline V CDR1 and CDR2: SQVTM, ANQGSEA. This CDR3 spans 13 amino acids. This chain's CDR3 is CSVRTGENTEAFF. CDR3 DNA: TGCAGCGTTCGCACCGGGGAGAACACTGAAGCTTTCTTT.

V usage is TRBV5-1 and J usage is TRBJ2-2; TRBD1 aligns across 9 bases. This CDR3 spans 17 amino acids. Germline values: CDR1 SGHRS, CDR2 YFSETQ. J gave up 6 bases and V 1 base, and 10 bases lay outside the gene matches. The DNA for the CDR3 is TGCGCCAGCAGCTTGTTTATCGGACAGGGGCCAGCCGGGGAGCTGTTTTTT. Its translation is CASSLFIGQGPAGELFF.

The J gene is TRBJ2-3, the V gene TRBV4-2; TRBD2 matches at 9 bases. This CDR3 is built from 21 residues. V was clipped by 4 bases and J by 0 bases; unmatched bases: 20. From germline, CDR1 is LGHNA and CDR2 YNFKEQ. Here the CDR3 reads CASSLLGLASWWGSSTDTQYF. CDR3 in DNA: TGTGCCAGCAGCCTCCTAGGACTAGCGTCCTGGTGGGGTTCTAGCACAGATACGCAGTATTTT.

The V call is TRBV19, the J call TRBJ2-1, with TRBD2 identical over 11 bases. Germline V gives CDR1 LNHDA, CDR2 SQIVND (reference sequence). The CDR3 contains 13 residues. The V gene end was trimmed by 1 base and the J gene end by 10 bases; junction bases not matched to a gene: 0. The CDR3 nucleotides are TGTGCCAGTAGTATAGGACTAGCGGGGGAGCAGTTCTTC. This codes for CASSIGLAGEQFF.

The J gene is TRBJ2-7, the V gene TRBV28; possible D gene TRBD2, 6 bases. The length of the CDR3 is 20 residues. Germline assignment: CDR1 MDHEN and CDR2 SYDVKM. V lost 6 bases to trimming and J lost 0 bases, with 30 bases between them. The CDR3: CASSFQDYLSYGRSSYEQYF. The CDR3 DNA reads TGTGCCAGCAGCTTCCAGGACTACTTGTCCTACGGAAGAAGCTCCTACGAGCAGTACTTC.

V and J are TRBV29-1 and TRBJ2-7; no definite D call. The CDR3 runs to 12 residues. Germline V gene data show CDR1 as SQVTM and CDR2 as ANQGSEA. V lost 3 bases to trimming and J lost 5 bases, with 11 bases between them. CDR3 coding DNA: TGCAGCGTTGATGGAGCGTCCCACGAGCAGTACTTC. Encoded protein: CSVDGASHEQYF.

This clone showed up just a few times. The chain uses TRBV6-6 and TRBJ2-5; the match to TRBD1 covers 8 bases. Gene TRBJ2-7 matches the end of the DNA better, so the J call may be wrong. CDR1 is MNHNY and CDR2 is SVGAGI in the germline V gene (reference sequence). The CDR3 has 15 amino acids. DNA of the CDR3: TGTGCCAGCAGTCCGGACAGGGCTCAGCATAACGAGCAGTACTTC. This sequence encodes CASSPDRAQHNEQYF.

This clone was seen a few times. The chain recombines TRBV28 with TRBJ1-2; TRBD1 matches at 7 bases. This CDR3 is built from 15 residues. J lost 8 bases, V lost 5 bases, and 14 bases had no gene match. Germline loops: CDR1 MDHEN, CDR2 SYDVKM. CDR3 nucleotide sequence: TGTGCCAGCAGTCCCTTTCTAGGGACAGTAAGAGGCTACACCTTC. It encodes CASSPFLGTVRGYTF.

The CDR3 is CASITSGRAGRLGTQYF. The CDR3 DNA reads TGTGCCAGCATCACCTCGGGCAGAGCGGGGAGGTTGGGTACGCAGTATTTT. The chain combines TRBV11-3 with TRBJ2-3; 7 bases match TRBD2. The CDR3 contains 17 residues. V was pared by 7 bases and J by 8 bases, with 21 bases of the junction left unmatched. Looked up from germline, CDR1 is SGHNT and CDR2 is YENEEA.

This clone was recorded a few times. The CDR3 region has the DNA TGTGCCAGCAGCAATCGGGACAGGGAGAACTATGGCTACACCTTC. It translates to CASSNRDRENYGYTF. This sequence joins TRBV6-6 and TRBJ1-2; 9 bases line up with TRBD1. Per germline, CDR1 MNHNY and CDR2 SVGAGI (reference sequence). There are 15 residues in the CDR3. V dropped 6 bases and J dropped 2; count of bases not matched to a gene: 7.

This chain uses TRBV25-1 with TRBJ1-2; 11 bases agree with TRBD1. Germline trimming cut 2 bases from V and 7 bases from J; bases unmatched to any gene: 3. Germline loops: CDR1 MGHDK, CDR2 SYGVNS. The CDR3 is made up of 14 amino acids. CDR3 residues: CASSEGGTGGGYTF. CDR3 nucleotides: TGTGCCAGCAGTGAAGGAGGGACAGGGGGTGGCTACACCTTC.

The chain's CDR3 is CASSAPRRFTYEQYF. CDR3 nucleotides: TGTGCCAGCAGTGCCCCTAGGCGTTTCACCTACGAGCAGTACTTC. The chain is built from TRBV21-1 and TRBJ2-7; the table's D call of TRBD2 was not tested on the DNA. TRBV21-1 represents a pseudogene. The CDR3 has 15 residues.

The rearrangement uses TRBV4-3 and TRBJ1-6, with a possible D match to TRBD1 (5 bases). The CDR3 covers 15 residues. Germline V gives CDR1 LGHNA, CDR2 YSLEER. Trimming removed 0 bases at V and 9 bases at J, with 12 bases between. This CDR3 is CASSQDGSGGSPLHF. Here the CDR3 DNA reads TGCGCCAGCAGCCAAGATGGGAGCGGGGGTTCACCCCTCCACTTT.

The chain joins TRBV28 to TRBJ1-6; 8 bases line up with TRBD1. This CDR3 is built from 16 residues. Germline assignment: CDR1 MDHEN and CDR2 SYDVKM. V dropped 3 bases and J dropped 10; count of bases not matched to a gene: 11. CDR3 amino acids: CASSFPPAGGSSPLHF. In nucleotides, the CDR3 is TGTGCCAGCAGTTTCCCCCCCGCAGGGGGCAGCTCACCCCTCCACTTT.

This clone has a handful of counts. This rearrangement joins TRBV27 to TRBJ2-7, with D possibly TRBD1 on 8 matching bases. CDR1 and CDR2 from the germline V gene are MNHEY and SMNVEV (reference sequence). The length of the CDR3 is 17 residues. Trimming removed 2 bases at V and 1 base at J, with 18 bases between. This chain's CDR3 is CASSLGPTGGESYEQYF. The CDR3, as DNA: TGTGCCAGCAGTTTAGGGCCCACAGGGGGGGAATCCTACGAGCAGTACTTC.